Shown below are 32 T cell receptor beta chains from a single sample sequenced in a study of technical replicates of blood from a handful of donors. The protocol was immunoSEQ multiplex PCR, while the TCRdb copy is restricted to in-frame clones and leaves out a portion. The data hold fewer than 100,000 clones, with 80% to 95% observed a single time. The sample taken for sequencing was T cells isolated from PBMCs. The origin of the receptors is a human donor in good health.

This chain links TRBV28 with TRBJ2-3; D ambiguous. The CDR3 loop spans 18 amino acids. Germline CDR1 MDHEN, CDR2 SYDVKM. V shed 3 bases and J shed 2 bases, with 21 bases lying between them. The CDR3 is CASSFLSTAHAPTDTQYF. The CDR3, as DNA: TGTGCCAGCAGTTTTCTCTCCACAGCTCACGCGCCCACAGATACGCAGTATTTT.

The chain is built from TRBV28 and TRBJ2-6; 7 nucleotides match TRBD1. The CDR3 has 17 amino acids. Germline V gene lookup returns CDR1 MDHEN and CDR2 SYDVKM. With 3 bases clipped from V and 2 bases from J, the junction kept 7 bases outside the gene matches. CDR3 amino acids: CASSFSLGTAGANVLTF. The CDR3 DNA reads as TGTGCCAGCAGTTTCTCACTCGGGACAGCTGGGGCCAACGTCCTGACTTTC.

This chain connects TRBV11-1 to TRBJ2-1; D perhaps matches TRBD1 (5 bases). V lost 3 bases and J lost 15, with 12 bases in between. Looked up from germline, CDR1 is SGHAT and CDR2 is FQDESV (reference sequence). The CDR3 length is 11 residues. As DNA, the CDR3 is TGTGCCAGCAGCTTTGGCAGGGTAAGGTTCTTC. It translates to CASSFGRVRFF.

The CDR3 protein is CSASQSYEQYF. CDR3 bases: TGCAGTGCTAGCCAATCCTACGAGCAGTACTTC. V is TRBV20-1 and J is TRBJ2-7; no definite D call. V lost 3 bases and J lost 1, with 4 bases in between. In germline, CDR1 is DFQATT, CDR2 SNEGSKA (reference sequence). This CDR3 is 11 amino acids long.

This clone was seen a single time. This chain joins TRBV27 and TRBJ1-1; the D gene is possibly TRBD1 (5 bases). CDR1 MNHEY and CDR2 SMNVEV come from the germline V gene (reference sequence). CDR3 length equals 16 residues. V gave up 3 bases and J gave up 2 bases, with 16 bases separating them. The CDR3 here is CASSLGEGGGNTEAFF. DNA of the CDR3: TGTGCCAGCAGTTTGGGGGAGGGAGGAGGAAACACTGAAGCTTTCTTT.

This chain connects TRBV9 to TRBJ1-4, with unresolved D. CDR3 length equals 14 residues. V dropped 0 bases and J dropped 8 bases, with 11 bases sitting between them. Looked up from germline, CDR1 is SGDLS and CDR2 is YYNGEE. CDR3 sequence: CASSVVGTSEKLFF. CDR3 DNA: TGTGCCAGCAGCGTAGTGGGCACATCCGAAAAACTGTTTTTT.

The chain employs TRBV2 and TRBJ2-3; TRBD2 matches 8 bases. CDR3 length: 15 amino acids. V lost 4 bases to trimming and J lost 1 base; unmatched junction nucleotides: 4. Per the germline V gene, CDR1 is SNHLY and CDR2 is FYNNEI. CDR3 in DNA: TGTGCCAGCAGTGGACGAGCGGGGGGCACAGATACGCAGTATTTT. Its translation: CASSGRAGGTDTQYF.

CDR3 sequence: CASSLQISGNTIYF. Here the CDR3 DNA reads TGTGCCAGCAGCTTACAGATCTCTGGAAACACCATATATTTT. V usage is TRBV7-8 and J usage is TRBJ1-3; no clear D gene. The germline gives CDR1 SGHVS, CDR2 FQNEAQ. Trimming cost V 2 bases and J 0 bases, with 5 bases left between them. The CDR3 sequence is 14 residues long.

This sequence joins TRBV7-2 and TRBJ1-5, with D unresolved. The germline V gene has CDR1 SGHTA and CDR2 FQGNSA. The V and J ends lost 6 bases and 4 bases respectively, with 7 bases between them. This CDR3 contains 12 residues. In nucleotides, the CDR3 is TGTGCCAGCAGGCGAGGTAATCAGCCCCAGCATTTT. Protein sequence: CASRRGNQPQHF.

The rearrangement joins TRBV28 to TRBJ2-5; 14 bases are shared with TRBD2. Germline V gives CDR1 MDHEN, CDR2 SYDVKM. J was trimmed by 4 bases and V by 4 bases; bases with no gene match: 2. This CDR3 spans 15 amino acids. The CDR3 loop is CASSWTSGGTETQYF. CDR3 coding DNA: TGTGCCAGCAGTTGGACTAGCGGGGGGACAGAGACCCAGTACTTC.

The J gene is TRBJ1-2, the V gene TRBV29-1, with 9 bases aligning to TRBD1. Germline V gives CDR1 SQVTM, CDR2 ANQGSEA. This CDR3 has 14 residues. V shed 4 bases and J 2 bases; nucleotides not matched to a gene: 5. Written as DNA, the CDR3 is TGCAGCGTTGGGGCAGGGACAGGGAACTATGGCTACACCTTC. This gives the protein CSVGAGTGNYGYTF.

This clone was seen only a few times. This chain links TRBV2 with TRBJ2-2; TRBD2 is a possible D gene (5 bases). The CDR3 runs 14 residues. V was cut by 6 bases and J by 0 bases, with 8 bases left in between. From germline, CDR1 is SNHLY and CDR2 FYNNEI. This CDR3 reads CASSGLTNTGELFF. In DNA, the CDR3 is TGTGCCAGCAGCGGACTTACGAACACCGGGGAGCTGTTTTTT.

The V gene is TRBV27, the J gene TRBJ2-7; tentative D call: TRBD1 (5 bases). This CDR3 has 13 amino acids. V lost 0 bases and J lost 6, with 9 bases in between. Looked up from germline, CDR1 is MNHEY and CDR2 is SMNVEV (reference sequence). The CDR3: CASSLSGPVEQYF. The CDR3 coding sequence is TGTGCCAGCAGTTTATCGGGGCCTGTCGAGCAGTACTTC.

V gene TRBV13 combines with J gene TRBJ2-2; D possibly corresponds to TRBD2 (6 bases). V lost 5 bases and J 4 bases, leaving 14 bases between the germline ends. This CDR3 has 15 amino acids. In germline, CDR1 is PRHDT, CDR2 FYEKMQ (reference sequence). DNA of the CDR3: TGTGCCAGCAGCGTCCTCCGGGAGAGCACCGGGGAGCTGTTTTTT. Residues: CASSVLRESTGELFF.

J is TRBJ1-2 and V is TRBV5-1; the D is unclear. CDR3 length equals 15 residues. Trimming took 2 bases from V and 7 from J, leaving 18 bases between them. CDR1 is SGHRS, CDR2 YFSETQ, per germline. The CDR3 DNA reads TGCGCCAGCAGCTTAGATGCGCGGGGAAATGCTGGCTACACCTTC. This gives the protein CASSLDARGNAGYTF.

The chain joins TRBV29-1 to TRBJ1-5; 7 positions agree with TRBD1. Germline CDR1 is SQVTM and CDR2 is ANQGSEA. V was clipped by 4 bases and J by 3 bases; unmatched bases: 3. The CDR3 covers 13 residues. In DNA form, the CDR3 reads TGCAGCGTTGGTCAGGGGGTCAATCAGCCCCAGCATTTT. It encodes CSVGQGVNQPQHF.

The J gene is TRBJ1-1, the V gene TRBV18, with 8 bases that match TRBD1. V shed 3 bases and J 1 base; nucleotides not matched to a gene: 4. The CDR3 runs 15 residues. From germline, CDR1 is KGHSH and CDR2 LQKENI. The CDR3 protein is CASSPRTGPNTEAFF. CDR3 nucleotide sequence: TGTGCCAGCTCACCTCGGACAGGGCCGAACACTGAAGCTTTCTTT.

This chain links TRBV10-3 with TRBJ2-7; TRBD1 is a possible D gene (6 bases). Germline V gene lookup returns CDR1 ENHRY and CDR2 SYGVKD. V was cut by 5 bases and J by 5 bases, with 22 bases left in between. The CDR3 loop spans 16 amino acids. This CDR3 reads CAISSQGDYREHEQYF. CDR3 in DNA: TGTGCCATCAGTTCCCAGGGAGACTACAGGGAACACGAGCAGTACTTC.

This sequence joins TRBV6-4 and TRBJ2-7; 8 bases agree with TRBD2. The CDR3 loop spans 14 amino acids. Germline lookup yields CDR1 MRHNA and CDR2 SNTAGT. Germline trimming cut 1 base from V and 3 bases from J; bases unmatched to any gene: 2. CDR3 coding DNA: TGTGCCAGCAGTGACTTGCGGGGGGACTACGAGCAGTACTTC. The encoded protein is CASSDLRGDYEQYF.

CDR3: CASSEKGTRNSPLHF. CDR3 nucleotides: TGTGCCAGCAGTGAAAAGGGGACTAGGAATTCACCCCTCCACTTT. V usage is TRBV6-1 and J usage is TRBJ1-6, with D maybe TRBD1 (5 bases). Germline CDR1 is MNHNS and CDR2 is SASEGT. Trimming removed 2 bases from V and 7 bases from J, with 12 bases in between. The CDR3 length is 15 residues.

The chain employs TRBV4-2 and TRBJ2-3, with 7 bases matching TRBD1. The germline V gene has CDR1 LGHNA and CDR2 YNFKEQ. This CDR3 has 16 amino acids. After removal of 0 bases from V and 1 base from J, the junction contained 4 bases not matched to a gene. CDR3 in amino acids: CASSQDIGQGTDTQYF. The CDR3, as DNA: TGTGCCAGCAGCCAAGATATCGGACAGGGCACAGATACGCAGTATTTT.

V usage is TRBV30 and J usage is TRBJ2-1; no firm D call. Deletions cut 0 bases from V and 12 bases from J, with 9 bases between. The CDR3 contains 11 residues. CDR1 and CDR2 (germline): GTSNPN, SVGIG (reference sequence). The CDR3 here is CAWSVLNPQFF. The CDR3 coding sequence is TGTGCCTGGAGTGTACTTAATCCGCAGTTCTTC.

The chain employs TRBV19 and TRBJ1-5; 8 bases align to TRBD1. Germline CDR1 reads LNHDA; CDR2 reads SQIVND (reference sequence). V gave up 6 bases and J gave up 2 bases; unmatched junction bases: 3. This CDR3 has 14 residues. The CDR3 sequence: CASRTTGGNQPQHF. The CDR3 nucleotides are TGTGCCAGTAGAACGACAGGGGGCAATCAGCCCCAGCATTTT.

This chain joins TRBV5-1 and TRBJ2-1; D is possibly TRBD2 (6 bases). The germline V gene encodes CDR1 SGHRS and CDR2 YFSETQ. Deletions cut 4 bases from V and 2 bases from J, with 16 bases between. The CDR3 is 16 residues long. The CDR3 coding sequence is TGCGCCAGCAGCCTGGGACTCTCCCGCGCCTACAATGAGCAGTTCTTC. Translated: CASSLGLSRAYNEQFF.

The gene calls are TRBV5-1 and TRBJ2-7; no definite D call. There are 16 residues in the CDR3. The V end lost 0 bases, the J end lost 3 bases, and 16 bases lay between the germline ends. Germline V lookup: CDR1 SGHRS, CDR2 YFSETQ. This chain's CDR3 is CASSLELLGFLYEQYF. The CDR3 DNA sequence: TGCGCCAGCAGCTTGGAACTACTCGGGTTCCTCTACGAGCAGTACTTC.

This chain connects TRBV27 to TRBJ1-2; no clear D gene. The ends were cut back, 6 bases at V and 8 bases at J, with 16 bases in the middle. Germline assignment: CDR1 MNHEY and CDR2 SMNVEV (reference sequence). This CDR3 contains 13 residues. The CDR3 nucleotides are TGTGCCAGCAGCACCCACGGGGTCGGGGGCTACACCTTC. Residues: CASSTHGVGGYTF.

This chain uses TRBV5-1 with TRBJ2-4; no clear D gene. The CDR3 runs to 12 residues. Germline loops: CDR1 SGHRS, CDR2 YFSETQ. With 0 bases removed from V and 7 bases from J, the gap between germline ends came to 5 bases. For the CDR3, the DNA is TGCGCCAGCAGCTTGGAAGAGAACATTCAGTACTTC. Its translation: CASSLEENIQYF.

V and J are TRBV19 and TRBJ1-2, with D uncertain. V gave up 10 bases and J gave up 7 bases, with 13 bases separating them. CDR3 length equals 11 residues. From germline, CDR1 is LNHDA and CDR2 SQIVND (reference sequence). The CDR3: CATEGVGGYTF. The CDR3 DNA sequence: TGTGCCACCGAGGGAGTGGGTGGCTACACCTTC.

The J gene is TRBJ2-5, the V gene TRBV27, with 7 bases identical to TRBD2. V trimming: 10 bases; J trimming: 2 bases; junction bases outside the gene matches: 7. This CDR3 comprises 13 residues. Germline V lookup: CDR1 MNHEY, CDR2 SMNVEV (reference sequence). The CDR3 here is CATGGWGQETQYF. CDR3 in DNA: TGTGCCACCGGGGGGTGGGGACAAGAGACCCAGTACTTC.

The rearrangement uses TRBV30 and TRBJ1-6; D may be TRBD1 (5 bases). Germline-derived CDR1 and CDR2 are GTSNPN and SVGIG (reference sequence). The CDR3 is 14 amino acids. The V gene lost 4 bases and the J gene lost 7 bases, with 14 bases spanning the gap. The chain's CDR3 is CAWKETESNSPLHF. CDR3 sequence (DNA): TGTGCCTGGAAGGAGACAGAGAGCAATTCACCCCTCCACTTT.

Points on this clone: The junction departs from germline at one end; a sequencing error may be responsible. The CDR3 spells CASSQDWGTRELFF. In DNA form, the CDR3 reads TGCGCCAGCAGCCAAGATTGGGGCACCAGGGAGCTGTTTTTT. The chain couples TRBV4-1 to TRBJ2-2, with D perhaps TRBD1 (5 bases). CDR1 is MGHRA and CDR2 is YSYEKL in the germline V gene. There are 14 residues in the CDR3.

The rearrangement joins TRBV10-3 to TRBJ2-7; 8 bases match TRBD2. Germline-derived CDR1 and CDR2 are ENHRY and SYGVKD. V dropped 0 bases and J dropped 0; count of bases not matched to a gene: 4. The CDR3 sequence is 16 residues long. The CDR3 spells CAISESTSGSSYEQYF. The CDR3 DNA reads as TGTGCCATCAGTGAGTCGACGAGCGGGAGCTCCTACGAGCAGTACTTC.